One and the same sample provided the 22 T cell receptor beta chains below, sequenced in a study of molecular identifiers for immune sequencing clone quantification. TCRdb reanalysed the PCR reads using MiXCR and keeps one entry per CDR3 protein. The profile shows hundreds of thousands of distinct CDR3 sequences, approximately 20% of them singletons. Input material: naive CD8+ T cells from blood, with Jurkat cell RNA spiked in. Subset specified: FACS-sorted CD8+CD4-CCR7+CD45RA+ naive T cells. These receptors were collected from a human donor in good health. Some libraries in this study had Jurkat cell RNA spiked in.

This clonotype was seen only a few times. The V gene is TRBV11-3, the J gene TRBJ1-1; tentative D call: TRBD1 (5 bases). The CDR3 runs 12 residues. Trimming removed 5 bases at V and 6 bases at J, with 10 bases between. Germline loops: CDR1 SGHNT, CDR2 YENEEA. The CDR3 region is CASSGGGAEAFF. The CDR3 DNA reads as TGTGCCAGCAGCGGCGGGGGAGCTGAAGCTTTCTTT.

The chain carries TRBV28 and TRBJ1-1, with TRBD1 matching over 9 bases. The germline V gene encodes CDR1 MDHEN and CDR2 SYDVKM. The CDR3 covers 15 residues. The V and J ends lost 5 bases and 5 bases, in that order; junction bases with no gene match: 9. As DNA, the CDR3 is TGTGCCAGCAGTCTTTACAGGGGGCTTGCGACTGAAGCTTTCTTT. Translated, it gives CASSLYRGLATEAFF.

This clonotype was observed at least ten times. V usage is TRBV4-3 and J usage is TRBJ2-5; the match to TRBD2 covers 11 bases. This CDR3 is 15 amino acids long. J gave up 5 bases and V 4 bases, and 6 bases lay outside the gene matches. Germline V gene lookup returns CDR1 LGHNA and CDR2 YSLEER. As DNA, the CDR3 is TGCGCCAGCAGCCGCGGGACTAGCGGTTGGGAGACCCAGTACTTC. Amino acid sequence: CASSRGTSGWETQYF.

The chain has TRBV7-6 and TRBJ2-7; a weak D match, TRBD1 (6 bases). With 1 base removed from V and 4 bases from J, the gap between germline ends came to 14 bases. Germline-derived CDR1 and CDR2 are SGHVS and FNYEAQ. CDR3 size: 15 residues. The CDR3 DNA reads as TGTGCCAGCAGCTTAGACGACAGGATTATGTACGAGCAGTACTTC. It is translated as CASSLDDRIMYEQYF.

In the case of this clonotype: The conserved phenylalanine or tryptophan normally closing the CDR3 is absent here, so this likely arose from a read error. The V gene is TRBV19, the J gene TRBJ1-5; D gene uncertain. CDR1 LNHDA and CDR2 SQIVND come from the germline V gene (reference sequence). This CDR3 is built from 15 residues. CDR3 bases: TGTGCCAATAGTATATTTGCCCGTAGCAATCAGCCCCAGCATCTT. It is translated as CANSIFARSNQPQHL.

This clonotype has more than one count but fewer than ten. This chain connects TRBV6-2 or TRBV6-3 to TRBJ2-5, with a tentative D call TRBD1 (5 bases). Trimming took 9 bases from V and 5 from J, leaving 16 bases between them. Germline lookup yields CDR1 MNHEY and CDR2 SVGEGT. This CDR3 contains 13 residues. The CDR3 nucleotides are TGTGCCAGTATTCCAGGGTTTGGGGAGACCCAGTACTTC. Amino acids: CASIPGFGETQYF.

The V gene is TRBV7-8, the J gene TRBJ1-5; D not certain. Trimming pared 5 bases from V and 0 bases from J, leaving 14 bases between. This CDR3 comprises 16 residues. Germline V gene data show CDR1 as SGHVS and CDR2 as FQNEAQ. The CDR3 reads CASSPGSAYSNQPQHF. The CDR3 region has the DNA TGTGCCAGCAGCCCCGGTAGTGCATATAGCAATCAGCCCCAGCATTTT.

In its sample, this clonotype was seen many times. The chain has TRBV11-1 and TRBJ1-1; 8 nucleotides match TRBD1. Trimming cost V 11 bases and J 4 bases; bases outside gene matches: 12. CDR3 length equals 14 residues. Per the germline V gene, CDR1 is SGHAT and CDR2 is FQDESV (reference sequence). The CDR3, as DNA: TGTGCCGTGACAGGGGTCCTCGGGATCACTGAAGCTTTCTTT. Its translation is CAVTGVLGITEAFF.

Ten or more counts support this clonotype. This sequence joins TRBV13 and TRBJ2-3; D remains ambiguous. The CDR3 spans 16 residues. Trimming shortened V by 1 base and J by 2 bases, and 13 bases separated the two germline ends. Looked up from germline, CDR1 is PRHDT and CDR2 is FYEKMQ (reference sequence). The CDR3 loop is CASSLEARRSTDTQYF. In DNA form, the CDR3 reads TGTGCCAGCAGCTTAGAGGCTAGGCGTTCCACAGATACGCAGTATTTT.

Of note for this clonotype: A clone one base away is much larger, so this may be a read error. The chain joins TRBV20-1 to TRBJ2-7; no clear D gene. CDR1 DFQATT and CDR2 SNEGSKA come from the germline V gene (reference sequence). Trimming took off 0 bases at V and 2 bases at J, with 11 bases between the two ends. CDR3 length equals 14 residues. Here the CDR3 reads CSARDSGSTYEQYF. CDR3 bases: TGCAGTGCTAGAGATTCAGGCAGCACCTACGAGCAGTACTTC.

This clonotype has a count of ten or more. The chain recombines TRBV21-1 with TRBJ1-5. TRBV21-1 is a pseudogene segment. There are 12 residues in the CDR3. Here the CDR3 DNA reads TGTGCCAGCAGCAAGTGGGATCAGCCCCAGCATTTT. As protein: CASSKWDQPQHF.

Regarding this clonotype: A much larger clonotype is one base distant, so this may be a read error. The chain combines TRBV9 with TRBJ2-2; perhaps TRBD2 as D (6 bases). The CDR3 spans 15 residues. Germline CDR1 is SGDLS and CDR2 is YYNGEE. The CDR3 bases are TGTGCCTGCAGCCCAAGAACCCTAGCGAACGGGGAGCTGTTTTTT. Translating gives CACSPRTLANGELFF.

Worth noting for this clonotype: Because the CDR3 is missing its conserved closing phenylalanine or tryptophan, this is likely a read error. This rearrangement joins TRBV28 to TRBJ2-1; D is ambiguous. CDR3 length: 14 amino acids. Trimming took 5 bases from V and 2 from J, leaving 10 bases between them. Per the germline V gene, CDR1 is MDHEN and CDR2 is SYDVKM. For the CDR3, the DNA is TGTGCCAGCAGTACGGACGCCGCCTACAATGAGCAGTTCCTC. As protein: CASSTDAAYNEQFL.

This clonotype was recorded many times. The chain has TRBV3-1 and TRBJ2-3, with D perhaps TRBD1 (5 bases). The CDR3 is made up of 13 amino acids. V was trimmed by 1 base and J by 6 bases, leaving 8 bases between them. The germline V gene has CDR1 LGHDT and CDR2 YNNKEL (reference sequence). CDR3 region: CASSQGPGDTQYF. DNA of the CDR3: TGTGCCAGCAGCCAAGGCCCAGGGGATACGCAGTATTTT.

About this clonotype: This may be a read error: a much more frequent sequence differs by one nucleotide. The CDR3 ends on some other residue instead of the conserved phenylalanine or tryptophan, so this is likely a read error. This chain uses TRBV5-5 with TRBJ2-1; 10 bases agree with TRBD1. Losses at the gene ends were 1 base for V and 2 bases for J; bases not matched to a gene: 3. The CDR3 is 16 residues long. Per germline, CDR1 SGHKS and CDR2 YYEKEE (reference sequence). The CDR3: CASSLPGTGAYNEQFS. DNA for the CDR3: TGTGCCAGCAGCTTGCCTGGGACAGGGGCCTACAATGAGCAGTTCTCC.

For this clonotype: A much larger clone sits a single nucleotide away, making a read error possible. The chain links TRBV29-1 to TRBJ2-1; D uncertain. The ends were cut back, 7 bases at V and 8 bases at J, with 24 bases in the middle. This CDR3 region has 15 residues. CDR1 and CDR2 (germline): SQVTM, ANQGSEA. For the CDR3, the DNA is TGCAGCGCTGAGGCGGTCGCTGGCGCTATTGATGAGCAGTTCTTC. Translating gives CSAEAVAGAIDEQFF.

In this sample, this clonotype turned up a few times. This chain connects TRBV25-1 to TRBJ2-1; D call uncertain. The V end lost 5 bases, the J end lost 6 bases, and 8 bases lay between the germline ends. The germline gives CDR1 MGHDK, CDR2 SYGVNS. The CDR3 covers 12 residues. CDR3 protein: CASSHKFNEQFF. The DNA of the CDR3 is TGTGCCAGCAGTCACAAGTTCAATGAGCAGTTCTTC. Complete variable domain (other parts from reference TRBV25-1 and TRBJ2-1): EADIYQTPRYLVIGTGKKITLECSQTMGHDKMYWYQQDPGMELHLIHYSYGVNSTEKGDLSSESTVSRIRTEHFPLTLESARPSHTSQYLCASSHKFNEQFFGPGTRLTVL.

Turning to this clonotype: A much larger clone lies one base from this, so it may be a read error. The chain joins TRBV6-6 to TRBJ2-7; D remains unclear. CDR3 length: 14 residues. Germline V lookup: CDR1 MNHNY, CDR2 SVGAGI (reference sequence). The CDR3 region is CASIIDPSLAERYF. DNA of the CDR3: TGTGCCAGCATCATCGACCCGTCGCTGGCCGAGCGGTACTTC.

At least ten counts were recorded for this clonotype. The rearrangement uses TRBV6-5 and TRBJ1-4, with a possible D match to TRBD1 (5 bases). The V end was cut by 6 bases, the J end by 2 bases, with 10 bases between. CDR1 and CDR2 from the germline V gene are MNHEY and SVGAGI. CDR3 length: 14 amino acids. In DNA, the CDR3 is TGTGCCAGCAGCGCCGGGGGGACTAATGAAAAACTGTTTTTT. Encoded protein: CASSAGGTNEKLFF.

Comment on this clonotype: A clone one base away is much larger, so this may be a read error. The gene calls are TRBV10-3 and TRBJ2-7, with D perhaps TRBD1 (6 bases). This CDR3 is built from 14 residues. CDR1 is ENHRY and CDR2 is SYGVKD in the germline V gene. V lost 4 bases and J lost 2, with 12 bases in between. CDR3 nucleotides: TGTGCCATCAGTGCTGTACAGGGCCCCTACGAGCAGTACTTC. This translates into CAISAVQGPYEQYF.

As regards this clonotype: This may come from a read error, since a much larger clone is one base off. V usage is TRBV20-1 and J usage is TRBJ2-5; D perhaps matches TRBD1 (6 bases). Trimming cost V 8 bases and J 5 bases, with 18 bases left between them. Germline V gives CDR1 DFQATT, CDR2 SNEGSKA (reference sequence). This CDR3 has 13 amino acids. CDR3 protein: CSPSTGLGETQYF. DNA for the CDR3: TGCAGTCCTTCGACAGGTTTGGGGGAGACCCAGTACTTC.

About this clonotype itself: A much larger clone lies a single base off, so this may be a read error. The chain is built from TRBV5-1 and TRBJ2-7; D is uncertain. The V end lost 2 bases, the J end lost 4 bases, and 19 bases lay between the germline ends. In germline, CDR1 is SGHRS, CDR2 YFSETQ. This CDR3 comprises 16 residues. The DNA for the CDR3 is TGCGCCAGCAGCTTATTGGCATCAGAAAGCGCTTACGAGCAGTACTTC. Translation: CASSLLASESAYEQYF. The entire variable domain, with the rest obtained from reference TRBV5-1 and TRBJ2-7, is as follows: KAGVTQTPRYLIKTRGQQVTLSCSPISGHRSVSWYQQTPGQGLQFLFEYFSETQRNKGNFPGRFSGRQFSNSRSEMNVSTLELGDSALYLCASSLLASESAYEQYFGPGTRLTVT.